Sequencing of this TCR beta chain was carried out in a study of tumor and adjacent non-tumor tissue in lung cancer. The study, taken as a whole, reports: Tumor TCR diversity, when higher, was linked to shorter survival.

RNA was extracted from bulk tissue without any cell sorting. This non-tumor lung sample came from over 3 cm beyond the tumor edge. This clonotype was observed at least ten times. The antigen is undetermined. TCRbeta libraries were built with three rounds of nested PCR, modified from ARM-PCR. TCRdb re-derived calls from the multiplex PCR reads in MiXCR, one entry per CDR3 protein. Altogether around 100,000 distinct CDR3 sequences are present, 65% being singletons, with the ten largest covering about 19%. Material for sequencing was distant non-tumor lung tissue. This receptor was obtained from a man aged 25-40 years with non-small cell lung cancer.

CDR3 amino acids: CASRAGQGISSEAFF. In DNA form, the CDR3 reads TGTGCCAGCCGGGCGGGACAGGGAATTTCATCTGAAGCTTTCTTT. The rearrangement links TRBV6-1 to TRBJ1-1; 9 nucleotides align to TRBD1. The V segment lost 8 bases and the J segment 6 bases; nucleotides outside the gene matches: 13. The CDR3 has 15 amino acids. Germline loops: CDR1 MNHNS, CDR2 SASEGT.